The entry below describes one T cell receptor (beta chain). This sample was included in a study of cytomegalovirus exposure and HLA in healthy donors. Primers: 60 Vbeta forward and 13 Jbeta reverse. The assay was immunoSEQ multiplex PCR, and TCRdb's table has in-frame clones only and misses some. Reported are approximately 54,000 clones; the ten largest clones contain around 6.5%. The germline V gene has CDR1 ENHRY and CDR2 SYGVKD. V was pared by 10 bases and J by 0 bases, with 14 bases between. This CDR3 contains 14 residues. The chain joins TRBV10-3 to TRBJ2-3; maybe TRBD2 (5 bases). This TCR was sampled from a woman in her 40s in good health and CMV-seronegative. The sequenced sample consisted of PBMCs. The CDR3, as DNA: TGTGCCACCGGGGTTGCGGAAAGCACAGATACGCAGTATTTT. It yields the protein CATGVAESTDTQYF.